The 8 T cell receptor beta chains given below trace back to one sample, sequenced in a study of T cell responses to AZD1222 COVID-19 vaccine. Data came from immunoSEQ multiplex PCR; TCRdb stores just in-frame clones and leaves some out. The sample consists of some 100,000 clones, 86% of them appearing once. Sample: peripheral blood, taken on day 0 of AZD1222 vaccination. The receptor source for this set is an adult in good health.

This clone appeared once. The chain links TRBV19 to TRBJ2-2; possibly TRBD1 for D (5 bases). This CDR3 region has 16 residues. Trimming took off 6 bases at V and 5 bases at J, with 19 bases between the two ends. CDR1 and CDR2 (germline): LNHDA, SQIVND (reference sequence). DNA of the CDR3: TGTGCCAGTAGCCAACAGGCGACGGGTGGGACCGGGGAGCTGTTTTTT. Its protein product is CASSQQATGGTGELFF.

The rearrangement joins TRBV18 to TRBJ1-3; the D is unclear. CDR3 length: 16 residues. V was clipped by 0 bases and J by 1 base, with 10 bases between them. CDR1 and CDR2 (germline): KGHSH, LQKENI. CDR3 in DNA: TGTGCCAGCTCACCACCGAGGTCGGGTTCTGGAAACACCATATATTTT. Protein sequence: CASSPPRSGSGNTIYF.

The chain is built from TRBV6-2 or TRBV6-3 and TRBJ1-2; D gene uncertain. The CDR3 length is 13 residues. Trimming cost V 7 bases and J 4 bases, with 13 bases left between them. Germline V gives CDR1 MNHEY, CDR2 SVGEGT. CDR3 sequence reads: CASTPRFTYGYTF. The DNA of the CDR3 is TGTGCCAGCACCCCCCGGTTTACCTATGGCTACACCTTC.

A single count supports this clone. This chain uses TRBV11-2 with TRBJ2-3; perhaps TRBD2 as D (6 bases). The CDR3 is 18 residues long. The V end lost 3 bases, the J end lost 0 bases, and 19 bases lay between the germline ends. CDR1 is SGHAT, CDR2 FQNNGV, per germline. As DNA, the CDR3 is TGTGCCAGCAGCTTCGTCGGGAGACCTATAATTAGCACAGATACGCAGTATTTT. Encoded protein: CASSFVGRPIISTDTQYF.

The chain combines TRBV11-2 with TRBJ2-6, with D unresolved. CDR1 and CDR2 from the germline V gene are SGHAT and FQNNGV. The ends were cut back, 2 bases at V and 0 bases at J, with 11 bases in the middle. The CDR3 length is 17 residues. CDR3 protein: CASSLIQFISGANVLTF. DNA of the CDR3: TGTGCCAGCAGCTTAATCCAGTTTATCTCTGGGGCCAACGTCCTGACTTTC.

The chain carries TRBV5-1 and TRBJ2-1, with D perhaps TRBD2 (6 bases). The CDR3 contains 12 residues. V was shortened by 4 bases and J by 5 bases, with 7 bases between the two germline ends. Germline CDR1 is SGHRS and CDR2 is YFSETQ. Here the CDR3 reads CASSRTNNEQFF. The CDR3 DNA reads as TGCGCCAGCAGCCGGACTAACAATGAGCAGTTCTTC.

The chain carries TRBV7-2 and TRBJ2-7; D tentatively reads TRBD1 or TRBD2 (5 bases each). The CDR3 loop spans 14 amino acids. Trimming cost V 4 bases and J 0 bases, with 10 bases left between them. Germline lookup yields CDR1 SGHTA and CDR2 FQGNSA. The CDR3: CASSSGSSSYEQYF. CDR3 nucleotides: TGTGCCAGCAGCTCAGGGAGTAGCTCCTACGAGCAGTACTTC.

V gene TRBV10-3 combines with J gene TRBJ2-5; D is uncertain. Germline CDR1 and CDR2: ENHRY and SYGVKD. The CDR3 spans 14 residues. V was trimmed by 10 bases and J by 4 bases, leaving 19 bases between them. The CDR3: CATWVGSPGETQYF. DNA of the CDR3: TGTGCCACCTGGGTAGGATCCCCCGGAGAGACCCAGTACTTC.